This T cell receptor beta chain is drawn from a study of CD8 T cells in Susac syndrome (dated by TCRdb to the late 2010s). Concerning the study at large: Whether CD8+ T cell activation and differentiation in Susac syndrome was antigen driven was tested using repertoire sequencing. Results the study describes overall, beyond this receptor: The number of individuals in the TCR sequencing and HLA analysis was recognized as being relatively small.

RNA was extracted using the RNeasy kit, and about 0.45 to 1 microgram was reverse transcribed with random hexamers. The immunoSEQ multiplex PCR assay, covering 54 Vbeta and 13 Jbeta segments, was used to amplify TCR beta CDR3 regions. PCR amplification bias was corrected by using a synthetic template baseline for primer optimization and computational correction. Turning to the authors' computational methods: Reads were annotated to V, D and J genes according to IMGT and were analyzed with immunoSEQ Analyzer, with only productive sequences retained. Clonality was calculated as one minus the Shannon entropy normalized by log2 of the number of productive unique sequences. For each patient and control, public and private clones were evaluated among the 100 most prevalent clones. Clones were defined as Susac-specific when absent from the healthy and MS cohorts, from 1,000 to 1,100 published viral clones and from other ImmuneACCESS disease sequences. TCRdb ran its own pipeline on the public reads, namely fastp trimming at Q25 and MiXCR clone calling, and kept in-frame beta chains. Rows are unified per CDR3 protein, each entry keeping the most common DNA and genes. The V and J calls, along with clone size, are taken from TCRdb and not from the paper's own processing. Recorded for this sample are roughly 170,000 distinct CDR3 sequences; approximately 93% of them occurred a single time. The top ten constitute roughly 0.097% of the sample.

Peripheral blood CD8+ and CD4+ T cells from healthy donors, Susac syndrome patients and multiple sclerosis patients were profiled by high-throughput TCR beta sequencing. Treatment-naive patients with stable or active relapsing-remitting disease fulfilling revised McDonald criteria were used as multiple sclerosis controls. Bulk CD8+ and CD4+ T cells were purified by magnetic negative isolation, while CD8+ TEMRA cells were enriched using FACS. Blood was drawn into EDTA tubes, processed within 24 hours, and PBMCs were isolated by density gradient centrifugation. PBMCs destined for TCR sequencing were cryopreserved in liquid nitrogen and later thawed in a 37 °C water bath. The sorted or isolated CD4+, CD8+ and CD8+ TEMRA cells reached a purity of at least 90%. As regards this clonotype: It has no known antigen specificity. No quality values exist for individual bases; no much larger clone is one base distant.

The sample was CD4+ T cells from PBMCs. The source of this sequence is a human donor with multiple sclerosis.

The CDR3 amino acid sequence is: CASSLKRRNTEAFF. The DNA is as follows: TGTGCCAGTAGTTTAAAAAGGCGGAACACTGAAGCTTTCTTT. Rearrangement joined TRBV19 to TRBJ1-1; no D gene is confidently identified. Reading the germline V gene (reference sequence) gives CDR1 LNHDA and CDR2 SQIVND. The CDR3 numbers 14 residues from cysteine through phenylalanine. Just CDR3 DNA is preserved here, 42 bases in frame from base 1. Trimming removed 5 bases from V and 1 base from J, leaving 11 bases between the germline ends.